A selection of T cell receptor beta chains follows, all from one sample in a study of OX40 agonist ivuxolimab in advanced cancers. TCRdb's table, derived via immunoSEQ multiplex PCR, lists solely in-frame clones and lacks some. The sample has fewer than 60,000 clones; roughly 82% are singletons. Sample: CD4+ or CD8+ T cells sorted from blood, taken in a trial of the OX40 agonist ivuxolimab. These receptor sequences come from an adult with an advanced solid tumor such as melanoma, head and neck, liver or kidney cancer. CDR3s leave out the opening cysteine and the closing phenylalanine or tryptophan. Each record gives: V gene, J gene, CDR3 protein.

>TRBV6-5|TRBJ1-5
ASSYGGSQPQH
>TRBV30|TRBJ1-5
AWSQDYQPQH
>TRBV5-1|TRBJ2-3
ASSLALAGIDTQY
>TRBV5-3|TRBJ1-4
ARSEQGAGTNEKLF
>TRBV21-1|TRBJ1-5
ASRTQGDDQPQH
>TRBV10-1|TRBJ2-2
ASSVGQGGSGELF
>TRBV19|TRBJ2-1
ASSIAAGHAEQF
>TRBV6-5|TRBJ1-5
ASSVSGGINQPQH
>TRBV7-3|TRBJ2-3
ASSPDSGSTDTQY
>TRBV15|TRBJ2-1
ATNLGGTYNEQF
>TRBV11-2|TRBJ2-7
ASSSGLAGAYEQY
>TRBV2|TRBJ1-1
ASSGGAPSTEAF
>TRBV11-3|TRBJ1-1
ASSFTGTTEAF
>TRBV11-2|TRBJ2-5
ASSLVVSQGGETQY
>TRBV28|TRBJ2-7
ASSLSLQVDYGYLDEQY
>TRBV6-6|TRBJ2-3
ASSYSWMTDTQY
>TRBV5-4|TRBJ1-1
ASSLPTTGRNTEAF
>TRBV11-2|TRBJ1-4
ASRKLGARDEKLF
>TRBV7-2|TRBJ1-2
ASSLAGRASTGYGYT
>TRBV10-1|TRBJ2-5
ASSDGSWETQY
>TRBV9|TRBJ1-2
ASSVAMLVGEMDGYT
>TRBV11-3|TRBJ2-5
ASSLGETQY
>TRBV27|TRBJ1-1
ASSPPRGTANTEAF
>TRBV7-2|TRBJ1-2
ASSPGHQIGGDYGYT
>TRBV12-2|TRBJ1-5
ASRYRGPGSNQPQH
>TRBV27|TRBJ1-5
ASSLSWTGEWQPQH
>TRBV5-1|TRBJ2-3
ASSLGRLAGDTQY
>TRBV7-9|TRBJ2-2
ASSSVSHITGELF
>TRBV11-2|TRBJ2-4
ASSSWELAKNIQY
>TRBV28|TRBJ2-7
ASSPLGVGSYEQY
>TRBV7-2|TRBJ1-1
ASSSQVNTEAF
>TRBV6-5|TRBJ2-7
ASNRGEYEQY
>TRBV9|TRBJ2-7
ASTVPTWQGPYEQY
>TRBV19|TRBJ1-4
ASSDGQRTSTNEKLF
>TRBV5-4|TRBJ1-4
ASSQDRRDSGKLF
>TRBV10-1|TRBJ1-2
ASSVGRDYGYT
>TRBV9|TRBJ2-5
ASSVEPTRETQY
>TRBV30|TRBJ1-2
AWSVWAYGYT
>TRBV19|TRBJ2-1
ASSTRSGKQF
>TRBV28|TRBJ1-5
ASSFVSGQPQH
>TRBV9|TRBJ1-2
ASREQGTNGYT
>TRBV7-9|TRBJ2-3
AAESGPSTDTQY
>TRBV28|TRBJ1-6
ASSLARGEGRSPLH
>TRBV5-3|TRBJ1-5
ARSLNSNQPQH
>TRBV10-1|TRBJ1-1
ASSETGGSGTEAF
>TRBV10-3|TRBJ2-3
AISEPGRRRTSTDTQY